The source of this T cell receptor beta chain is a study of CD8+ T cells in alopecia areata. Whole-study context: A 6-month off-drug phase came after tofacitinib, which had lasted 6 to 18 months.

Collected material from alopecia areata patients comprised lesional scalp punch biopsies and peripheral blood. Study-level results: Researchers reported that TCR sharing among patients proved less clear than in mice, possibly HLA-linked. An increase in clonality over normal scalp was evident in lesional scalp, especially alopecia totalis/universalis.

This clone has only a few counts. As yet, its antigen is unknown. The authors extracted RNA and reverse transcribed it into cDNA as the sequencing template. Sequencing was performed with immunoSEQ multiplex PCR; in TCRdb, only in-frame clones are kept and a portion is missing. Of 69,000 or so clones detected, roughly 57% appear once; the ten largest clones hold about a sixth. Germline assignment: CDR1 MNHEY and CDR2 SVGAGI. The CDR3 sequence is 14 residues long. V dropped 6 bases and J dropped 5; count of bases not matched to a gene: 3. This receptor was obtained from a human donor with alopecia areata. This chain uses TRBV6-5 with TRBJ2-1; TRBD1 agrees at 11 bases. Sample: CD8+ T cells sorted from blood, taken at week 0. For the CDR3, the DNA is TGTGCCAGCAGCGGACAGGGGGCGCACAATGAGCAGTTCTTC. It is translated as CASSGQGAHNEQFF.